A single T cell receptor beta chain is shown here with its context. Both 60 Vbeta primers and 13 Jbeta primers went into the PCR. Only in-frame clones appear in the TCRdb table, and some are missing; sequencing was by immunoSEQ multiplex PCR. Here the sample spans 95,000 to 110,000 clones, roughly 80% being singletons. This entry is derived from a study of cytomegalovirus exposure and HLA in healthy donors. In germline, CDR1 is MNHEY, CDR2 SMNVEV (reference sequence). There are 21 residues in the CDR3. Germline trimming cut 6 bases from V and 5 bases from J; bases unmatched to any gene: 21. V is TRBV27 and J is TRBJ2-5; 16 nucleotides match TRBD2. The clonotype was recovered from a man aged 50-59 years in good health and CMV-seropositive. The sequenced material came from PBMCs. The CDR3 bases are TGTGCCAGCAGCCCTTTACAGGTCCCGGGACTAGCGGGAGGGTTGTTTGAGACCCAGTACTTC. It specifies CASSPLQVPGLAGGLFETQYF.